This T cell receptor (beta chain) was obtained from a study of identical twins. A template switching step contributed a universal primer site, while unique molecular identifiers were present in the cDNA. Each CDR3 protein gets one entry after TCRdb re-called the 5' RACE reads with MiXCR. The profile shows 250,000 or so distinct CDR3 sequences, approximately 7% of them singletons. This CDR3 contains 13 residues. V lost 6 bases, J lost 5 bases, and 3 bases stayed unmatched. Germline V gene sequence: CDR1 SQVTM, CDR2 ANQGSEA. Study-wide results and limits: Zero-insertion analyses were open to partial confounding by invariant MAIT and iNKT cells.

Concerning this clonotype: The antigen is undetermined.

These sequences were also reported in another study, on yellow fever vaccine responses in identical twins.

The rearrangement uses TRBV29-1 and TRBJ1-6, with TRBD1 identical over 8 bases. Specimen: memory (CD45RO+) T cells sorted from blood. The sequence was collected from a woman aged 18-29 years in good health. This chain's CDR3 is CSVQGANNSPLHF. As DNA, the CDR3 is TGCAGCGTCCAGGGGGCAAATAATTCACCCCTCCACTTT.